This T cell receptor (beta chain) was sequenced during a study of identical twins. Study results and caveats: Part of the zero-insertion signal could reflect confounding by invariant MAIT and iNKT cells. With abundant cord blood beta clonotypes, insertions were fewer; memory repertoires showed no such pattern.

The donors were all healthy and Caucasian. TCRdb analysed the 5' RACE reads with MiXCR anew, one entry per CDR3 protein. The sample includes about 900,000 distinct CDR3 sequences, approximately 13% seen only once; the top ten take 1.5% to 2%. Of note for this clonotype: Its specificity is unknown. A clone one base away is much larger, so this may be a read error.

Another study also made use of these data, one on yellow fever vaccine responses in identical twins. That publication notes: Convergence reportedly seemed to mark part of the twins' vaccine T cell response, with personalization marking the rest.

The sequence derives from a woman aged 18-29 years in good health. The sample comprised PBMCs.

CDR3 sequence: CASSFREGTEAFF. The DNA for the CDR3 is TGTGCCAGCAGTTTCAGGGAGGGGACTGAAGCTTTCTTT. The V gene is TRBV27, the J gene TRBJ1-1; TRBD1 might be the D (5 bases). The germline V gene encodes CDR1 MNHEY and CDR2 SMNVEV (reference sequence). V lost 3 bases to trimming and J lost 5 bases, with 10 bases between them. The CDR3 has 13 amino acids.